The 15 T cell receptor beta chains below all came from one sample that was sequenced in a study of T cell responses to AZD1222 COVID-19 vaccine. The assay was immunoSEQ multiplex PCR, and TCRdb's table has in-frame clones only and misses some. The sample records about 180,000 clones, about 91% being singletons. Sequenced here: peripheral blood, sampled 28 days after the second AZD1222 dose. Receptors were obtained from an adult who received the AZD1222 COVID-19 vaccine.

The chain joins TRBV5-4 to TRBJ1-5; D is unresolved. The CDR3 length is 14 residues. V was clipped by 0 bases and J by 9 bases, with 13 bases between them. Germline V CDR1 and CDR2: SGHNT, YYREEE (reference sequence). The CDR3 DNA reads TGTGCCAGCAGCTTGGATCCGGCCGCCGTGCCCCAGCATTTT. Its protein is CASSLDPAAVPQHF.

The chain uses TRBV5-1 and TRBJ2-7; 7 nucleotides align to TRBD1. The germline gives CDR1 SGHRS, CDR2 YFSETQ. Trimming removed 4 bases from V and 2 bases from J; junction bases left unmatched: 6. CDR3 length equals 14 residues. The CDR3 here is CASSVGQPAYEQYF. CDR3 nucleotide sequence: TGCGCCAGCAGCGTGGGACAGCCAGCCTACGAGCAGTACTTC.

The rearrangement uses TRBV10-1 and TRBJ1-3, with D tentatively TRBD1 (5 bases). Germline values: CDR1 WNHNN, CDR2 SYGVQD (reference sequence). V lost 2 bases, J lost 4 bases, and 24 bases lay in between. There are 19 residues in the CDR3. Written as DNA, the CDR3 is TGCGCCAGCAGTGAGCCTCCCTGGGGGGGAAGGTTGAGGGGAAACACCATATATTTT. Its protein is CASSEPPWGGRLRGNTIYF.

J is TRBJ1-1 and V is TRBV30; D gene unclear. The V gene's germline CDR1 is GTSNPN and CDR2 SVGIG (reference sequence). There are 14 residues in the CDR3. Between the trimmed V and J ends, which lost 0 bases and 0 bases, there was a span of 8 bases. The CDR3 loop is CAWSVGSMNTEAFF. As DNA, the CDR3 is TGTGCCTGGAGTGTAGGCAGCATGAACACTGAAGCTTTCTTT.

The chain links TRBV6-5 to TRBJ2-7; perhaps TRBD1 as D (5 bases). V was trimmed by 8 bases and J by 5 bases, leaving 16 bases between them. Germline V lookup: CDR1 MNHEY, CDR2 SVGAGI. The CDR3 loop spans 13 amino acids. The CDR3 reads CASLDSTRDEQYF. CDR3 sequence (DNA): TGTGCCAGCCTCGACAGCACTCGGGACGAGCAGTACTTC.

This clone was observed once. The sample contains more than one DNA sequence encoding this CDR3. The V call is TRBV7-3, the J call TRBJ2-7; possible D gene TRBD1, 5 bases. V gave up 1 base and J gave up 4 bases, with 8 bases separating them. CDR3 length: 13 residues. CDR1 SGHTA and CDR2 FQGTGA come from the germline V gene. The CDR3 reads CASSLSQGYEQYF. The CDR3, as DNA: TGTGCCAGCAGCTTAAGTCAGGGTTACGAGCAGTACTTC.

The chain is built from TRBV24-1 and TRBJ2-3; 9 nucleotides line up with TRBD1. Germline CDR1 and CDR2: KGHDR and SFDVKD. The CDR3 spans 14 residues. The V segment lost 5 bases and the J segment 6 bases; nucleotides outside the gene matches: 5. CDR3 sequence: CATSGDRVADTQYF. The CDR3 bases are TGTGCCACCAGTGGGGACAGGGTGGCCGATACGCAGTATTTT.

The CDR3 is CASIRVRGTEAFF. The CDR3 DNA sequence: TGTGCCAGTATCAGGGTGAGAGGCACTGAAGCTTTCTTT. The V gene is TRBV19, the J gene TRBJ1-1; TRBD1 might be the D (5 bases). The V end lost 7 bases, the J end lost 4 bases, and 13 bases lay between the germline ends. Germline loops: CDR1 LNHDA, CDR2 SQIVND (reference sequence). The CDR3 consists of 13 residues.

The chain employs TRBV6-5 and TRBJ1-1; tentatively, D is TRBD1 (5 bases). Germline CDR1 and CDR2: MNHEY and SVGAGI. V lost 8 bases and J 3 bases, leaving 13 bases between the germline ends. The CDR3 totals 13 residues. The CDR3 DNA is TGTGCCAGCCGAAGGGGCAGTTACACTGAAGCTTTCTTT. Its protein is CASRRGSYTEAFF.

This rearrangement joins TRBV2 to TRBJ2-7, with a tentative D call TRBD1 (6 bases). The CDR3 is made up of 12 amino acids. V lost 8 bases and J lost 2, with 10 bases in between. Germline V CDR1 and CDR2: SNHLY, FYNNEI. The CDR3 DNA follows: TGTGCCAGCGGAAGGACAGCCTACGAGCAGTACTTC. It encodes CASGRTAYEQYF.

V usage is TRBV5-6 and J usage is TRBJ2-5; D is uncertain. This CDR3 has 12 residues. Germline CDR1 and CDR2: SGHDT and YYEEEE. Trimming shortened V by 7 bases and J by 2 bases, and 9 bases separated the two germline ends. The CDR3 DNA follows: TGTGCCAGCCGAACAGTTCAAGAGACCCAGTACTTC. This encodes CASRTVQETQYF.

This chain links TRBV20-1 with TRBJ1-1; D call uncertain. V lost 3 bases and J 4 bases, leaving 21 bases between the germline ends. CDR1 is DFQATT, CDR2 SNEGSKA, per germline (reference sequence). The CDR3 runs 16 residues. The CDR3 loop is CSASSLAQWVGTEAFF. The CDR3 DNA sequence: TGCAGTGCTAGTTCGCTGGCCCAATGGGTGGGCACTGAAGCTTTCTTT.

The CDR3 reads CASSRGQGNQPQHF. Written as DNA, the CDR3 is TGTGCCAGCAGTCGGGGACAGGGCAATCAGCCCCAGCATTTT. The gene calls are TRBV6-6 and TRBJ1-5; 8 bases are shared with TRBD1. The CDR3 is made up of 14 amino acids. Germline CDR1 reads MNHNY; CDR2 reads SVGAGI (reference sequence). J lost 2 bases, V lost 5 bases, and 2 bases had no gene match.

CDR3 DNA sequence: TGTGCCAGCAGCCCTGGACAGGTTTCGGGCACCGGGGAGCTGTTTTTT. This sequence encodes CASSPGQVSGTGELFF. The V and J genes are TRBV5-4 and TRBJ2-2, with 7 nucleotides matching TRBD1. CDR3 size: 16 residues. V trimming: 4 bases; J trimming: 4 bases; junction bases outside the gene matches: 10. Germline assignment: CDR1 SGHNT and CDR2 YYREEE (reference sequence).

This clone has just a few counts. The chain's CDR3 is CASSPLRTGELFF. Written as DNA, the CDR3 is TGTGCCAGCAGCCCCCTTCGAACCGGGGAGCTGTTTTTT. This chain joins TRBV11-2 and TRBJ2-2; D remains unclear. Per the germline V gene, CDR1 is SGHAT and CDR2 is FQNNGV. V dropped 5 bases and J dropped 5 bases, with 9 bases sitting between them. The CDR3 consists of 13 residues.